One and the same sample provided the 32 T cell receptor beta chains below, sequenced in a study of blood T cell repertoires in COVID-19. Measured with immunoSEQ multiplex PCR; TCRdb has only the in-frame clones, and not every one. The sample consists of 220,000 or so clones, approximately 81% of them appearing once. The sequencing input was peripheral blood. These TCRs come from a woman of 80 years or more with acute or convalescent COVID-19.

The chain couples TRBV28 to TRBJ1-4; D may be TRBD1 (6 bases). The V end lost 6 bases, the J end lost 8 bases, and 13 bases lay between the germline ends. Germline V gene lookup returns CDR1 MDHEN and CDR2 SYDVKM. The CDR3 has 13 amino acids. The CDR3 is CASRAGAPEKLFF. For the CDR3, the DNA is TGTGCCAGCAGAGCAGGGGCTCCCGAAAAACTGTTTTTT. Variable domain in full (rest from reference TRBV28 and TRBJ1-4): DVKVTQSSRYLVKRTGEKVFLECVQDMDHENMFWYRQDPGLGLRLIYFSYDVKMKEKGDIPEGYSVSREKKERFSLILESASTNQTSMYLCASRAGAPEKLFFGSGTQLSVL.

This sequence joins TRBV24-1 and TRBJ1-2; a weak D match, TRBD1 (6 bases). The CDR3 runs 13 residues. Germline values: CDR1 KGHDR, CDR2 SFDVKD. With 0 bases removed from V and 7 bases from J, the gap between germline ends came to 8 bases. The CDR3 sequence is CATSDLTGFGYTF. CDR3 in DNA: TGTGCCACCAGTGATTTGACAGGGTTTGGCTACACCTTC.

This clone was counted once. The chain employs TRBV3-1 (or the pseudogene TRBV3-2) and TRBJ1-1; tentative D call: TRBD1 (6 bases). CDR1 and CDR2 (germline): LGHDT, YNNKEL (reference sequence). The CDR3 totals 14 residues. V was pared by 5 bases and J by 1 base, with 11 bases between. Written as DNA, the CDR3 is TGTGCCAGCAGCAGGACAGACTCGAACACTGAAGCTTTCTTT. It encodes CASSRTDSNTEAFF.

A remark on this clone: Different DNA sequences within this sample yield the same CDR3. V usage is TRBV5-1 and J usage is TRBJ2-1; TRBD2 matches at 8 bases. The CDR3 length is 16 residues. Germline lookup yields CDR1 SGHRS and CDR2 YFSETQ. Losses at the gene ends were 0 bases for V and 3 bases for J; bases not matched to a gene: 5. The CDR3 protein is CASSLGAGGSYNEQFF. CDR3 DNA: TGCGCCAGCAGCTTGGGGGCGGGAGGAAGCTACAATGAGCAGTTCTTC.

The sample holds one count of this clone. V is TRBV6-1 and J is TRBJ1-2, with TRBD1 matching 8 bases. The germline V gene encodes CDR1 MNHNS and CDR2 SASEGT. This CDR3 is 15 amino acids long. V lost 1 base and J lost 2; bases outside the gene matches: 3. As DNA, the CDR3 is TGTGCCAGCAGTGAAGGGTACAGGGGGAACTATGGCTACACCTTC. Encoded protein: CASSEGYRGNYGYTF.

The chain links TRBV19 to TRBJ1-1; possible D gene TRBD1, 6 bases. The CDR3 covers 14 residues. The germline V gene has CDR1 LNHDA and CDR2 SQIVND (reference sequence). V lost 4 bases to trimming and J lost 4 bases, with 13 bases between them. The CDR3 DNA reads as TGTGCCAGTAGTAAGAACAGGGAAAGCACTGAAGCTTTCTTT. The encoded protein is CASSKNRESTEAFF.

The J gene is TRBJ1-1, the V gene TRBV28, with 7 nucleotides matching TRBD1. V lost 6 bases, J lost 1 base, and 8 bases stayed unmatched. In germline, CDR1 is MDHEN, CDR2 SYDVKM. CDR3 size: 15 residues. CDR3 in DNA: TGTGCCAGCAGCGGGGCGGACAGGCAGAACACTGAAGCTTTCTTT. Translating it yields CASSGADRQNTEAFF. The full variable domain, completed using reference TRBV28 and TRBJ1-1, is DVKVTQSSRYLVKRTGEKVFLECVQDMDHENMFWYRQDPGLGLRLIYFSYDVKMKEKGDIPEGYSVSREKKERFSLILESASTNQTSMYLCASSGADRQNTEAFFGQGTRLTVV.

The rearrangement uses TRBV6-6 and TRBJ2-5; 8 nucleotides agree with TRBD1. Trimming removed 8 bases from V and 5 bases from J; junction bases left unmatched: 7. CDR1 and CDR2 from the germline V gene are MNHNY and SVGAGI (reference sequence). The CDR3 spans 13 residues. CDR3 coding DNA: TGTGCCAGCGGGAGACAGGGGCGGGAGACCCAGTACTTC. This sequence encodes CASGRQGRETQYF.

The CDR3 is CASSSMTGGDGYTF. The CDR3 nucleotides read TGTGCCAGCAGTTCGATGACAGGGGGTGATGGCTACACCTTC. V usage is TRBV6-5 and J usage is TRBJ1-2; 9 positions match TRBD1. Germline CDR1 MNHEY, CDR2 SVGAGI. With V trimmed by 4 bases and J by 6 bases, 6 bases remained unmatched. CDR3 size: 14 residues.

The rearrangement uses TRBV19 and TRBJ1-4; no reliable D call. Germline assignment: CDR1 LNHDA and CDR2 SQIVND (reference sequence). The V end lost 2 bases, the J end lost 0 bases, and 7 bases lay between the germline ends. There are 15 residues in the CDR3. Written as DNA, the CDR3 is TGTGCCAGTAGTATATACAGTGCAACTAATGAAAAACTGTTTTTT. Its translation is CASSIYSATNEKLFF. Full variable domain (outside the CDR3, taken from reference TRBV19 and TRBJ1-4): DGGITQSPKYLFRKEGQNVTLSCEQNLNHDAMYWYRQDPGQGLRLIYYSQIVNDFQKGDIAEGYSVSREKKESFPLTVTSAQKNPTAFYLCASSIYSATNEKLFFGSGTQLSVL.

CDR3: CARRPDRGRDEQYF. The CDR3 DNA sequence: TGTGCCAGAAGGCCGGACAGGGGGCGCGACGAGCAGTACTTC. The chain couples TRBV7-5 to TRBJ2-7; the table's D call, TRBD1, has no DNA check behind it. TRBV7-5 is noted as a pseudogene. The CDR3 sequence is 14 residues long.

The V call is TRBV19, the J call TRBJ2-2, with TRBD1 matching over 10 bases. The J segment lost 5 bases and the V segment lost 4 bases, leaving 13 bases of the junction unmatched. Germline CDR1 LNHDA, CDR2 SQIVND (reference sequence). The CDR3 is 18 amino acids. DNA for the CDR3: TGTGCCAGTAGTACCCGACAGGGGGCCGGAGTGTGGACCGGGGAGCTGTTTTTT. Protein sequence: CASSTRQGAGVWTGELFF.

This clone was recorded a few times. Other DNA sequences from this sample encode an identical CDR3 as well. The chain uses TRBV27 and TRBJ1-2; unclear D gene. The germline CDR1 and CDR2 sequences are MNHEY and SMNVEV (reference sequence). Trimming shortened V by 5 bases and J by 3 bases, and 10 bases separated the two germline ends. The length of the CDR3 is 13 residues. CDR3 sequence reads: CASSHRGDYGYTF. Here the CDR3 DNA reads TGTGCCAGCAGTCATAGAGGCGACTATGGCTACACCTTC.

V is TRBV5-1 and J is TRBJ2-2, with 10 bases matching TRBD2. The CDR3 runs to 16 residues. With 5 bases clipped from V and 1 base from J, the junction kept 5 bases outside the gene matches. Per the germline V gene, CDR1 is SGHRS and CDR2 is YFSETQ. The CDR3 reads CASSSRLAGNTGELFF. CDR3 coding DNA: TGCGCCAGCAGTAGCCGACTAGCGGGGAACACCGGGGAGCTGTTTTTT.

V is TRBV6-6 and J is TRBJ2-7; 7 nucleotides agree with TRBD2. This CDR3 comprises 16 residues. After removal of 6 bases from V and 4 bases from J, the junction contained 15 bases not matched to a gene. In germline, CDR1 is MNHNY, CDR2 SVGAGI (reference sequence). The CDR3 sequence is CASRRMTGGLQYEQYF. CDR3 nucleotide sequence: TGTGCCAGCAGGCGAATGACGGGGGGTCTTCAATACGAGCAGTACTTC.

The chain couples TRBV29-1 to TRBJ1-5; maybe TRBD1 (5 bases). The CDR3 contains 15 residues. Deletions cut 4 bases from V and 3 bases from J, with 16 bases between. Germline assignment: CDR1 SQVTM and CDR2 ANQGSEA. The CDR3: CSVAGGRDFNQPQHF. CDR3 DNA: TGCAGCGTTGCAGGCGGCCGGGACTTCAATCAGCCCCAGCATTTT.

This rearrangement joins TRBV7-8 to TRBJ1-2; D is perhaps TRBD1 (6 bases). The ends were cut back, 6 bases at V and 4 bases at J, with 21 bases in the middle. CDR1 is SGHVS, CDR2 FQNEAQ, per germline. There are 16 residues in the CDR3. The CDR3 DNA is TGTGCCAGCAGTTACCGCGGGGGCCTCGACACCTATGGCTACACCTTC. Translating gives CASSYRGGLDTYGYTF. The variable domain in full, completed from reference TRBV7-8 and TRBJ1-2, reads GAGVSQSPRYKVAKRGQDVALRCDPISGHVSLFWYQQALGQGPEFLTYFQNEAQLDKSGLPSDRFFAERPEGSVSTLKIQRTQQEDSAVYLCASSYRGGLDTYGYTFGSGTRLTVV.

CDR3 DNA: TGTGCCAGCTCACCAGGGACAGGGAAGGGCAATGAGCAGTTCTTC. Protein sequence: CASSPGTGKGNEQFF. The genes are TRBV18 and TRBJ2-1, with 9 bases identical to TRBD1. The CDR3 contains 15 residues. The germline V gene encodes CDR1 KGHSH and CDR2 LQKENI. V gave up 2 bases and J gave up 6 bases; unmatched junction bases: 5.

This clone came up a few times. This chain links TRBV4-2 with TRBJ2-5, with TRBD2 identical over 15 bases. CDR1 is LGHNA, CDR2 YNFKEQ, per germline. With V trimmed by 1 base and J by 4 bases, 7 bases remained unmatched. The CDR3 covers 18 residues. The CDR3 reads CASSQGTSGGAGGETQYF. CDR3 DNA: TGTGCCAGCAGCCAAGGGACTAGCGGGGGGGCCGGGGGAGAGACCCAGTACTTC.

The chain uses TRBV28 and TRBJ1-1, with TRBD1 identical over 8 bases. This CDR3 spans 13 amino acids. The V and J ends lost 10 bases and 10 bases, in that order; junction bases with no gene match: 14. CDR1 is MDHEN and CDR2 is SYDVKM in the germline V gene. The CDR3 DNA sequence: TGTGCCACCACCTTAACCAGGGGGCGAGGAGCTTTCTTT. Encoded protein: CATTLTRGRGAFF.

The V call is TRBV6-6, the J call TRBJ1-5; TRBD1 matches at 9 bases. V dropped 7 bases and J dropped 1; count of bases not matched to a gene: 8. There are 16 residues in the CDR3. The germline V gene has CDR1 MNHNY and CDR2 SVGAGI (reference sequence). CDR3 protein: CASTGGTGMSNQPQHF. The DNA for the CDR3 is TGTGCCAGCACCGGCGGGACAGGGATGAGCAATCAGCCCCAGCATTTT.

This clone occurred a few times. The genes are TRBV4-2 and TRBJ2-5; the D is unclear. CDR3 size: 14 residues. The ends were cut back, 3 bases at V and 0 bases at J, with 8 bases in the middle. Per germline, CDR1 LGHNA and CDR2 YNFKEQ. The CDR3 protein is CASSQGQYQETQYF. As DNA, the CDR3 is TGTGCCAGCAGCCAGGGCCAGTACCAAGAGACCCAGTACTTC.

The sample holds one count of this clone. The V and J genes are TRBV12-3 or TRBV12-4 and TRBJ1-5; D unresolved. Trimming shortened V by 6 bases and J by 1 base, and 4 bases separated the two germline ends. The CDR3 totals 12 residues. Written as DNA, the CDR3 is TGTGCCAGCAGACAGAGCAATCAGCCCCAGCATTTT. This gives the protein CASRQSNQPQHF.

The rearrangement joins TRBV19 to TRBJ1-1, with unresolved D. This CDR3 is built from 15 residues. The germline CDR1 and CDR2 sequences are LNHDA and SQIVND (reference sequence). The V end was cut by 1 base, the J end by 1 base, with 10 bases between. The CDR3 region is CASSIAADWNTEAFF. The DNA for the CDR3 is TGTGCCAGTAGTATAGCGGCGGATTGGAACACTGAAGCTTTCTTT.

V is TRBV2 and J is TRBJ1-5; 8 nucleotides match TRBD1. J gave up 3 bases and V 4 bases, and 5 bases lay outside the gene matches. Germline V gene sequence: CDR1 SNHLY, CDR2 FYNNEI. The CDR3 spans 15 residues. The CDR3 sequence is CASSVDRVINQPQHF. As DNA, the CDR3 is TGTGCCAGCAGTGTGGACAGGGTGATCAATCAGCCCCAGCATTTT.

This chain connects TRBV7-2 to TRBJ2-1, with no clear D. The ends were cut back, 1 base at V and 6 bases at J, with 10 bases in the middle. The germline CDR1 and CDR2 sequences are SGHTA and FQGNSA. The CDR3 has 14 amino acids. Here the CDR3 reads CASSLGRVSNEQFF. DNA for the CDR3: TGTGCCAGCAGCTTAGGACGGGTAAGCAATGAGCAGTTCTTC.

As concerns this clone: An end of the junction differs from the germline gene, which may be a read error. CDR3 loop: CASSLAADTQETQYF. In nucleotides, the CDR3 is TGTGCTAGCAGCTTAGCTGCGGATACCCAAGAGACCCAGTACTTC. J is TRBJ2-5 and V is TRBV7-7; D unclear. The CDR3 has 15 amino acids. CDR1 and CDR2 from the germline V gene are SSHAT and FNYEAQ (reference sequence).

The CDR3 coding sequence is TGTGCCAGCTCGCTTCAGGGGAGGGGTGCTGAAGCTTTCTTT. Protein sequence: CASSLQGRGAEAFF. V gene TRBV18 combines with J gene TRBJ1-1; tentatively, D is TRBD1 (6 bases). The CDR3 consists of 14 residues. Germline CDR1 reads KGHSH; CDR2 reads LQKENI. Trimming removed 6 bases at V and 6 bases at J, with 17 bases between.

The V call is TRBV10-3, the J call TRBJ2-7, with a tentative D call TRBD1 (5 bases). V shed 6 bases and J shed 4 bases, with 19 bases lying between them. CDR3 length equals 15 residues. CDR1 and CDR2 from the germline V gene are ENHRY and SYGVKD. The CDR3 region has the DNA TGTGCCATCAGCGCTGGACAACCCGTATTATACGAGCAGTACTTC. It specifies CAISAGQPVLYEQYF.

The chain's CDR3 is CASSPRQGRDYGYTF. The CDR3 coding sequence is TGTGCCAGCAGTCCCCGACAGGGTCGGGACTATGGCTACACCTTC. The chain recombines TRBV6-2 or TRBV6-3 with TRBJ1-2; TRBD1 matches 7 bases. Germline CDR1 and CDR2: MNHEY and SVGEGT. The length of the CDR3 is 15 residues. V lost 5 bases to trimming and J lost 3 bases; unmatched junction nucleotides: 9.

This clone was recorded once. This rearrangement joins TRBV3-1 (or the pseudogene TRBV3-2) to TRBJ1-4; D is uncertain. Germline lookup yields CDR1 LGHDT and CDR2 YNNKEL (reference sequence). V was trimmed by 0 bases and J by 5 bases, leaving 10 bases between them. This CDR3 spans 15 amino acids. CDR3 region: CASSQEEDPNEKLFF. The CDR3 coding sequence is TGTGCCAGCAGCCAAGAGGAGGATCCCAATGAAAAACTGTTTTTT.

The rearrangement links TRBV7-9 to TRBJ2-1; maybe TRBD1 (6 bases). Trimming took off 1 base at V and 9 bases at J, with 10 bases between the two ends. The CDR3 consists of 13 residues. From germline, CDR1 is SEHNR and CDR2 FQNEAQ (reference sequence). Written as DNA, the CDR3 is TGTGCCAGCAGCTTAGGCCCCAGGGGTGAGCAGTTCTTC. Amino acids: CASSLGPRGEQFF.